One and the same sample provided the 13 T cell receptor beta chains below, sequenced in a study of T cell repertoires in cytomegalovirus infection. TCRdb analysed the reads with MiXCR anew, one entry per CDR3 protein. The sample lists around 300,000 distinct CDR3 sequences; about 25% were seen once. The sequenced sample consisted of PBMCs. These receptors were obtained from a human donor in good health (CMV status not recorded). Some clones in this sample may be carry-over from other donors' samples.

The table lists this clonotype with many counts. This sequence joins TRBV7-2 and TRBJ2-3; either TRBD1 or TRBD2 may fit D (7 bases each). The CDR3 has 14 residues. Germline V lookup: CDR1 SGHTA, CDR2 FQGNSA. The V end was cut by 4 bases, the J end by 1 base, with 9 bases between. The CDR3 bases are TGTGCCAGCAGCTCAGGGGGGGGCACAGATACGCAGTATTTT. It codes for CASSSGGGTDTQYF. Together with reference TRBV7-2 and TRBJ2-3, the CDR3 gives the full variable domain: GAGVSQSPSNKVTEKGKDVELRCDPISGHTALYWYRQSLGQGLEFLIYFQGNSAPDKSGLPSDRFSAERTGGSVSTLTIQRTQQEDSAVYLCASSSGGGTDTQYFGPGTRLTVL.

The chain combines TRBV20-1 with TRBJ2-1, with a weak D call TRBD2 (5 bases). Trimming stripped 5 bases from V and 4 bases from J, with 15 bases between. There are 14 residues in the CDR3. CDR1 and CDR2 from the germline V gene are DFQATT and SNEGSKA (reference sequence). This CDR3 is CSAQAGGWYNEQFF. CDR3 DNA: TGCAGTGCTCAGGCGGGCGGATGGTACAATGAGCAGTTCTTC.

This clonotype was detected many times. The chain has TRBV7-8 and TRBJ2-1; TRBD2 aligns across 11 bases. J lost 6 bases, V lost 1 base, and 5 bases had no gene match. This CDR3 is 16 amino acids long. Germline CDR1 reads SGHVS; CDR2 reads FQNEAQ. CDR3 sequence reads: CASSLVGSGRANEQFF. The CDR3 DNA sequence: TGTGCCAGCAGCTTAGTAGGTAGCGGGAGGGCCAATGAGCAGTTCTTC.

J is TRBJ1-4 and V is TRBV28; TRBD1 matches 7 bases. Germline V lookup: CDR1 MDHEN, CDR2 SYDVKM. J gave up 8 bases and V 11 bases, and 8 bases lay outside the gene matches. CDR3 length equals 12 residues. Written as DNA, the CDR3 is TGTGCCGCCGGGACAGTTGGGGAAAAACTGTTTTTT. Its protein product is CAAGTVGEKLFF. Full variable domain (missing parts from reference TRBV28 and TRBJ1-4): DVKVTQSSRYLVKRTGEKVFLECVQDMDHENMFWYRQDPGLGLRLIYFSYDVKMKEKGDIPEGYSVSREKKERFSLILESASTNQTSMYLCAAGTVGEKLFFGSGTQLSVL.

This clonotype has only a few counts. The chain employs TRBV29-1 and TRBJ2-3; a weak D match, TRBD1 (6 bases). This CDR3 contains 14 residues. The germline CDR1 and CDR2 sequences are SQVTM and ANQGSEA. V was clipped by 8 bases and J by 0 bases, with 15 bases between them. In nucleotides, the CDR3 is TGCAGCTCCGCGGCAGGGGTGAGCACAGATACGCAGTATTTT. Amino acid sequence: CSSAAGVSTDTQYF.

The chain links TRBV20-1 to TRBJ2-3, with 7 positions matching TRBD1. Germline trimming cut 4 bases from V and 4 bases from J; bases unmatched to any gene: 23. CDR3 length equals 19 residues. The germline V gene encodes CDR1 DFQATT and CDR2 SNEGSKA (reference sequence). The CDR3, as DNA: TGCAGTGCTAAGCGACAGGGACGGGCTGATATGGGAGCGCCAGATACGCAGTATTTT. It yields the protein CSAKRQGRADMGAPDTQYF.

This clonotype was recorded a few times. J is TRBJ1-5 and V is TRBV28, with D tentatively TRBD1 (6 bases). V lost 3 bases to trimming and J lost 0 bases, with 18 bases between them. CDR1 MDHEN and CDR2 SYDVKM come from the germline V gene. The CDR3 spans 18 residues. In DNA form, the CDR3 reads TGTGCCAGCAGTTTCGACCGGAGGGACATTTATAGCAATCAGCCCCAGCATTTT. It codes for CASSFDRRDIYSNQPQHF. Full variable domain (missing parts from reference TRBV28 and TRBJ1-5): DVKVTQSSRYLVKRTGEKVFLECVQDMDHENMFWYRQDPGLGLRLIYFSYDVKMKEKGDIPEGYSVSREKKERFSLILESASTNQTSMYLCASSFDRRDIYSNQPQHFGDGTRLSIL.

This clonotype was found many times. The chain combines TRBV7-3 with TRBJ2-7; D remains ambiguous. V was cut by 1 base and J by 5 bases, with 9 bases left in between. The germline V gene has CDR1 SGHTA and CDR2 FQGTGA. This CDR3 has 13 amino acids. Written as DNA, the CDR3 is TGTGCCAGCAGCTTAAAGGTGAGAGACGAGCAGTACTTC. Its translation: CASSLKVRDEQYF.

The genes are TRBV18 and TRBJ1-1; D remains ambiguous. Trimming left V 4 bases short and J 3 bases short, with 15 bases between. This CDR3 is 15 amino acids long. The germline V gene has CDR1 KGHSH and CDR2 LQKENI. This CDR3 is CASSLLREDYTEAFF. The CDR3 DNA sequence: TGTGCCAGCTCACTTCTCCGGGAAGATTACACTGAAGCTTTCTTT.

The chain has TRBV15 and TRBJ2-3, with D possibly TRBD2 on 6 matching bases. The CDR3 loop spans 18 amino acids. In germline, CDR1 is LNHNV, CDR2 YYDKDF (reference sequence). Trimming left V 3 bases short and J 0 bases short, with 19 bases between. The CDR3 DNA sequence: TGTGCCACCAGCAGGGGCACTTTAGCGGACCTAAGCACAGATACGCAGTATTTT. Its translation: CATSRGTLADLSTDTQYF. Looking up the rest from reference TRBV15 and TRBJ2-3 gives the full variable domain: DAMVIQNPRYQVTQFGKPVTLSCSQTLNHNVMYWYQQKSSQAPKLLFHYYDKDFNNEADTPDNFQSRRPNTSFCFLDIRSPGLGDTAMYLCATSRGTLADLSTDTQYFGPGTRLTVL.

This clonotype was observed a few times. The CDR3 spells CASSLAGAGNSPLHF. DNA for the CDR3: TGTGCCAGCAGCTTAGCGGGGGCCGGTAATTCACCCCTCCACTTT. V gene TRBV7-2 combines with J gene TRBJ1-6, with TRBD1 as a possible D gene (6 bases). V was pared by 0 bases and J by 6 bases, with 9 bases between. Germline V gene sequence: CDR1 SGHTA, CDR2 FQGNSA. This CDR3 contains 15 residues.

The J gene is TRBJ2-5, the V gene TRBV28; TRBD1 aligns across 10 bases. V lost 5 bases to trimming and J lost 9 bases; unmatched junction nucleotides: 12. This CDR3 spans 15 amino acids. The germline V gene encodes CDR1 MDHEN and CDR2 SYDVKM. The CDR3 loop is CASSQRQGAGGSQYF. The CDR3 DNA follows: TGTGCCAGCAGTCAGAGACAGGGGGCTGGGGGGTCCCAGTACTTC.

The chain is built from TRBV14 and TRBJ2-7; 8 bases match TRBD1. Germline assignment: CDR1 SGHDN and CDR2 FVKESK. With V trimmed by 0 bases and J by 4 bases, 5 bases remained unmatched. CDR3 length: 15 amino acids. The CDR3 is CASSQDGRGRYEQYF. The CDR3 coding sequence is TGTGCCAGCAGCCAAGATGGCAGGGGGCGATACGAGCAGTACTTC.